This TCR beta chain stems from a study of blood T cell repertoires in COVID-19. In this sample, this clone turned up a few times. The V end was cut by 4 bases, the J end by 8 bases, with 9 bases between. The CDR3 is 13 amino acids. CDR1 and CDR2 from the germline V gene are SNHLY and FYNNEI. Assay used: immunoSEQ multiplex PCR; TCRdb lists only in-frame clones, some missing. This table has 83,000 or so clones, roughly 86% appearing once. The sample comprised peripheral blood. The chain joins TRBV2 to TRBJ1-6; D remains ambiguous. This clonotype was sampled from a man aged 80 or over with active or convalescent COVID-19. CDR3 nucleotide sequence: TGTGCCAGCAGTGCCGCGCCGTATTCACCCCTCCACTTT. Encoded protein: CASSAAPYSPLHF. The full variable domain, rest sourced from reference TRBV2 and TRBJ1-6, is EPEVTQTPSHQVTQMGQEVILRCVPISNHLYFYWYRQILGQKVEFLVSFYNNEISEKSEIFDDQFSVERPDGSNFTLKIRSTKLEDSAMYFCASSAAPYSPLHFGNGTRLTVT.